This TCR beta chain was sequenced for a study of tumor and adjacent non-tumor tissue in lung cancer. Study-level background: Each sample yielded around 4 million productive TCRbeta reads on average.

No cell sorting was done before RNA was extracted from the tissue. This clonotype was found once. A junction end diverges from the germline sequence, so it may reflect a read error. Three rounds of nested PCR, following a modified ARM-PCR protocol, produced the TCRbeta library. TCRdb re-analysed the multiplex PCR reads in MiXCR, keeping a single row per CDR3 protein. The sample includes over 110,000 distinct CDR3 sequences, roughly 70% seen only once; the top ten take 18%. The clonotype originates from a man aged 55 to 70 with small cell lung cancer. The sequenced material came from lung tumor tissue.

CDR3 sequence reads: CAIDGGTSTDTQYF. The DNA of the CDR3 is TGTGCCATCGATGGAGGTACTAGCACAGACACGCAGTATTTT. The chain recombines TRBV24-1 with TRBJ2-3, with D tentatively TRBD2 (6 bases). Germline V gene data show CDR1 as KGHDR and CDR2 as SFDVKD. The CDR3 is 14 residues long.